Listed below are T cell receptor beta chains from one sample, sequenced in a study of glioma-infiltrating T cells after dendritic cell vaccination. Assay used: immunoSEQ multiplex PCR; TCRdb lists only in-frame clones, some missing. The repertoire has 49,000 or so clones, less than 90% of them found once; the top ten carry roughly an eighth. Sequenced material: blood, taken before dendritic cell vaccination. Receptors originate from a human donor with glioblastoma. CDR3s include the opening cysteine and the closing phenylalanine or tryptophan. The D gene is left open where the match is weak. For some rows the clone size is stated as once, few or many, or as a class when expanded; others skip it.

DNA,CDR3,D,V,size,J
TGTGCCAGCTCACCCCGGACTAGCGGGGGTGCAGATACGCAGTATTTT,CASSPRTSGGADTQYF,TRBD2,TRBV18,once,TRBJ2-3
TGTGCCAGCAGTGCCCAGGGGGACAGGGCTTTGGCTTTCTTT,CASSAQGDRALAFF,TRBD1,TRBV6-1,NA,TRBJ1-1
TGTGCCTGGAGGGTTGACTCCCCCGGGGGAGCTTTCTTT,CAWRVDSPGGAFF,NA,TRBV30,NA,TRBJ1-1
TGTGCCAGCAGCGTGACAGGGAACTATGGCTACACCTTC,CASSVTGNYGYTF,TRBD1,TRBV9,NA,TRBJ1-2
TGCGCCAGCAGCCAATTCACCGGGGAGCTGTTTTTT,CASSQFTGELFF,NA,TRBV5-1,NA,TRBJ2-2
TGTGCCAGCAGTGCCAGCAGGGCCAAATACTACGAGCAGTACTTC,CASSASRAKYYEQYF,NA,TRBV6-1,NA,TRBJ2-7
TGTGCCTGGACGTGGGACACCATAGGACGGACTGAAGCTTTCTTT,CAWTWDTIGRTEAFF,NA,TRBV30,NA,TRBJ1-1
TGTGCCAGCTCCCAAGGCGGAGACGGAAACATTCAGTACTTC,CASSQGGDGNIQYF,NA,TRBV7-9,NA,TRBJ2-4
TGCGCCAGCAGCTCTAGCGGAAGCTCCTACGAGCAGTACTTC,CASSSSGSSYEQYF,TRBD2,TRBV4-1,once,TRBJ2-7
TGTGCCAGCAGCTTAGGGACAGCCTATGGCTACACCTTC,CASSLGTAYGYTF,NA,TRBV7-2,NA,TRBJ1-2